Detailed here is one T cell receptor beta chain. Its target is not known. A far larger clone is only one base removed, so a read error is likely. The CDR3 is 13 amino acids. The ends were cut back, 2 bases at V and 3 bases at J, with 7 bases in the middle. Per germline, CDR1 SGHDN and CDR2 FVKESK. The assay was immunoSEQ multiplex PCR, and TCRdb's table has in-frame clones only and misses some. The sample yields about 1 million clones, about 80% seen once. The data belong to a study of shared clonotypes between healthy human individuals. Study-wide results and caveats: Four donors had about 5% of their naive CD4 clonotypes in common. The sampled material consisted only of blood, and tissue repertoires are likely to differ.

Free of recent acute infections or vaccinations, the donors were healthy HIV-negative adults. CD45RA-negative memory and CD45RA+ naive subsets were split from the CD4+ cells. The sample taken for sequencing was memory CD4+ T cells sorted from blood. Regarding subset: CD45RA-negative fraction. The chain uses TRBV14 and TRBJ1-1, with D possibly TRBD1 on 6 matching bases. This sequence originates from a man between 18 and 35 years old in good health. Here the CDR3 DNA reads TGTGCCAGCAGCCAATACAGGGACACTGAAGCTTTCTTT. The encoded protein is CASSQYRDTEAFF. Looking up the rest from reference TRBV14 and TRBJ1-1 gives the full variable domain: EAGVTQFPSHSVIEKGQTVTLRCDPISGHDNLYWYRRVMGKEIKFLLHFVKESKQDESGMPNNRFLAERTGGTYSTLKVQPAELEDSGVYFCASSQYRDTEAFFGQGTRLTVV.